This T cell receptor (beta chain) was captured by sequencing in a study of cytomegalovirus exposure and HLA in healthy donors. Findings and limits, study-wide: Within a later analysis, the majority of CMV-associated TCR beta chains appeared HLA-restricted. For TCR beta chains, V- and J-gene trimming was later linked to a missense DCLRE1C variant. The investigators catalogued about 170 TCR beta chains as cytomegalovirus-associated. A classifier reportedly called cytomegalovirus status with high sensitivity and specificity.

With 60 Vbeta and 13 Jbeta primers, the PCR was carried out. Some clones are missing from TCRdb's copy, which holds only in-frame ones; the method was immunoSEQ multiplex PCR. In the table there are over 100,000 clones, 81% of which are singletons. A note on this clone: Its target is unknown.

The sequence came from a woman in her 30s in good health and CMV-seronegative. The sequenced sample was PBMCs.

In DNA, the CDR3 is TGTGCCAGCAACTTCCGACAGGGTTCCGGGGAGCTGTTTTTT. Translating gives CASNFRQGSGELFF. V gene TRBV27 combines with J gene TRBJ2-2; TRBD1 matches 7 bases. Germline CDR1 reads MNHEY; CDR2 reads SMNVEV (reference sequence). V shed 7 bases, J shed 6 bases, and the junction held 8 bases outside the gene matches. The CDR3 totals 14 residues.